These 24 T cell receptor beta chains were all obtained from the same sample, sequenced in a study of shared clonotypes between healthy human individuals. Sequenced by immunoSEQ multiplex PCR; TCRdb stores in-frame clones only, minus some. The top ten hold 12% of the sample, which has some 490,000 clones, around 73% seen once. The sequencing input was PBMCs. These receptors were taken from a woman between 40 and 50 years old in good health. Some clones in this sample may be carry-over from other donors' samples.

Comments on this clone: Other DNA sequences within the sample encode an identical CDR3. This chain links TRBV7-2 with TRBJ2-7, with D perhaps TRBD2 (6 bases). The germline CDR1 and CDR2 sequences are SGHTA and FQGNSA. Trimming shortened V by 1 base and J by 2 bases, and 12 bases separated the two germline ends. CDR3 length equals 15 residues. CDR3 in amino acids: CASSLGGGAAYEQYF. As DNA, the CDR3 is TGTGCCAGCAGCTTAGGTGGCGGGGCTGCCTACGAGCAGTACTTC.

This clone has just a few counts. The rearrangement links TRBV5-1 to TRBJ2-3; 7 bases are shared with TRBD1. This CDR3 region has 13 residues. V lost 4 bases to trimming and J lost 6 bases; unmatched junction nucleotides: 5. Germline V CDR1 and CDR2: SGHRS, YFSETQ. CDR3 coding DNA: TGCGCCAGCAGCCCGGGACAGCGGGATACGCAGTATTTT. It translates to CASSPGQRDTQYF. Complete variable domain (other parts from reference TRBV5-1 and TRBJ2-3): KAGVTQTPRYLIKTRGQQVTLSCSPISGHRSVSWYQQTPGQGLQFLFEYFSETQRNKGNFPGRFSGRQFSNSRSEMNVSTLELGDSALYLCASSPGQRDTQYFGPGTRLTVL.

This clone was counted a single time. The chain couples TRBV30 to TRBJ1-5; D is possibly TRBD1 (5 bases). V dropped 4 bases and J dropped 6 bases, with 13 bases sitting between them. The CDR3 covers 13 residues. Per germline, CDR1 GTSNPN and CDR2 SVGIG (reference sequence). The CDR3 spells CAWTQGVGQPQHF. The CDR3 DNA reads TGTGCCTGGACCCAGGGTGTAGGTCAGCCCCAGCATTTT.

This clone has just a few counts. V gene TRBV18 combines with J gene TRBJ1-1; D possibly corresponds to TRBD1 (5 bases). V was shortened by 4 bases and J by 2 bases, with 11 bases between the two germline ends. Germline V lookup: CDR1 KGHSH, CDR2 LQKENI. The CDR3 covers 14 residues. The CDR3 DNA sequence: TGTGCCAGCTCACTTGGTGGGGCTAACACTGAAGCTTTCTTT. Encoded protein: CASSLGGANTEAFF. Variable domain in full (rest from reference TRBV18 and TRBJ1-1): NAGVMQNPRHLVRRRGQEARLRCSPMKGHSHVYWYRQLPEEGLKFMVYLQKENIIDESGMPKERFSAEFPKEGPSILRIQQVVRGDSAAYFCASSLGGANTEAFFGQGTRLTVV.

The chain has TRBV4-2 and TRBJ2-1; possible D gene TRBD2, 5 bases. This CDR3 is built from 13 residues. CDR1 LGHNA and CDR2 YNFKEQ come from the germline V gene. The V and J ends lost 3 bases and 5 bases respectively, with 8 bases between them. The CDR3 nucleotides read TGTGCCAGCAGCCAGGACTCAAACAATGAGCAGTTCTTC. Translating it yields CASSQDSNNEQFF.

In its sample, this clone was seen many times. Distinct nucleotide sequences in the sample also encode this CDR3. The V gene is TRBV28, the J gene TRBJ2-7; D remains unclear. The V gene's germline CDR1 is MDHEN and CDR2 SYDVKM. With 2 bases removed from V and 2 bases from J, the gap between germline ends came to 1 base. The CDR3 is 11 amino acids. The CDR3 loop is CASSLTYEQYF. The DNA of the CDR3 is TGTGCCAGCAGTTTAACCTACGAGCAGTACTTC.

On this clone: A clone one base away is much larger, so this may be a read error. The chain uses TRBV27 and TRBJ2-2; D gene uncertain. Trimming pared 5 bases from V and 5 bases from J, leaving 18 bases between. CDR1 is MNHEY and CDR2 is SMNVEV in the germline V gene (reference sequence). This CDR3 comprises 16 residues. The CDR3 region has the DNA TGTGCCAGCAGTCTACGGAACAGCTACTTTACCGGGGAGCTGTTTTTT. As protein: CASSLRNSYFTGELFF.

V usage is TRBV5-1 and J usage is TRBJ1-1, with a weak D call TRBD1 (6 bases). CDR1 SGHRS and CDR2 YFSETQ come from the germline V gene. The CDR3 sequence is 14 residues long. V was pared by 4 bases and J by 1 base, with 11 bases between. CDR3 region: CASSGKQGNTEAFF. CDR3 nucleotides: TGCGCCAGCAGCGGAAAACAGGGGAACACTGAAGCTTTCTTT.

The chain combines TRBV27 with TRBJ2-7, with D hard to call. The V and J ends lost 4 bases and 3 bases respectively, with 25 bases between them. The CDR3 runs to 18 residues. CDR1 MNHEY and CDR2 SMNVEV come from the germline V gene (reference sequence). CDR3: CASSSLNPTTTPIYEQYF. In DNA, the CDR3 is TGTGCCAGCAGTTCCCTTAACCCGACGACAACTCCCATCTACGAGCAGTACTTC.

This clone was seen a handful of times. The chain joins TRBV7-8 to TRBJ2-3; TRBD2 agrees at 7 bases. This CDR3 spans 17 amino acids. Germline CDR1 reads SGHVS; CDR2 reads FQNEAQ. The V gene end was trimmed by 3 bases and the J gene end by 3 bases; junction bases not matched to a gene: 12. The CDR3 coding sequence is TGTGCCAGCAGCTTCGTGGACTTAGGACTAGAGACAGATACGCAGTATTTT. Translating gives CASSFVDLGLETDTQYF.

The chain joins TRBV5-1 to TRBJ2-6; D is unclear. The germline V gene has CDR1 SGHRS and CDR2 YFSETQ. The CDR3 is 14 amino acids. V was pared by 4 bases and J by 4 bases, with 9 bases between. The CDR3 DNA is TGCGCCAGCAGCCCTGTCTGGGGGGCCAACGTCCTGACTTTC. It is translated as CASSPVWGANVLTF. The full variable domain, its missing parts supplied by reference TRBV5-1 and TRBJ2-6, is KAGVTQTPRYLIKTRGQQVTLSCSPISGHRSVSWYQQTPGQGLQFLFEYFSETQRNKGNFPGRFSGRQFSNSRSEMNVSTLELGDSALYLCASSPVWGANVLTFGAGSRLTVL.

Comments on this clone: This specimen includes other DNA sequences encoding the same CDR3. This chain uses TRBV30 with TRBJ2-5; TRBD1 matches at 7 bases. Per the germline V gene, CDR1 is GTSNPN and CDR2 is SVGIG (reference sequence). Germline trimming cut 0 bases from V and 5 bases from J; bases unmatched to any gene: 0. This CDR3 has 12 residues. The DNA of the CDR3 is TGTGCCTGGAGTGTACAGGGGGAGACCCAGTACTTC. This sequence encodes CAWSVQGETQYF.

The V call is TRBV5-1, the J call TRBJ2-7, with D maybe TRBD2 (6 bases). V shed 3 bases and J shed 3 bases, with 19 bases lying between them. Germline V gene lookup returns CDR1 SGHRS and CDR2 YFSETQ. CDR3 length: 16 amino acids. The CDR3 is CASSSLRGGRSYEQYF. The CDR3 bases are TGCGCCAGCAGCTCATTACGGGGAGGACGAAGCTACGAGCAGTACTTC.

Concerning this clone: This sequence may be a read error, since a much larger clone differs from it by one base. The gene calls are TRBV28 and TRBJ2-1, with D hard to call. V was shortened by 6 bases and J by 5 bases, with 2 bases between the two germline ends. The CDR3 has 10 amino acids. Germline V gives CDR1 MDHEN, CDR2 SYDVKM. In DNA form, the CDR3 reads TGTGCCAGCAGCAACAATGAGCAGTTCTTC. Its translation: CASSNNEQFF.

Notes on this clone: A single base is all that separates this from a far larger clone, so a read error is likely. V usage is TRBV2 and J usage is TRBJ2-7; D call uncertain. The germline V gene encodes CDR1 SNHLY and CDR2 FYNNEI. The CDR3 is made up of 11 amino acids. The V end lost 1 base, the J end lost 6 bases, and 4 bases lay between the germline ends. The CDR3 protein is CASSEVAEQYF. The CDR3 coding sequence is TGTGCCAGCAGTGAAGTGGCCGAGCAGTACTTC.

The chain has TRBV27 and TRBJ1-6; D is uncertain. V lost 4 bases, J lost 0 bases, and 19 bases lay in between. Per germline, CDR1 MNHEY and CDR2 SMNVEV (reference sequence). The CDR3 has 19 amino acids. As DNA, the CDR3 is TGTGCCAGCAGTTCCACGGACGGGAGGATCAGCTCCTATAATTCACCCCTCCACTTT. Amino acids: CASSSTDGRISSYNSPLHF.

As for this clone: A read error may account for a junction end that differs from germline. This rearrangement joins TRBV18 to TRBJ2-7; maybe TRBD2 (5 bases). This CDR3 contains 14 residues. Per germline, CDR1 KGHSH and CDR2 LQKENI. The CDR3 sequence is CASSPGQNRLSGNF. The CDR3 nucleotides are TGTGCCAGCTCACCAGGCCAGAACCGACTAAGTGGGAACTTC.

The gene calls are TRBV19 and TRBJ2-4; no clear D. The V gene lost 4 bases and the J gene lost 7 bases, with 17 bases spanning the gap. The V gene's germline CDR1 is LNHDA and CDR2 SQIVND (reference sequence). CDR3 length: 15 amino acids. CDR3 protein: CASSTPSWRRNIQYF. In nucleotides, the CDR3 is TGTGCCAGTAGTACCCCATCCTGGCGCCGCAACATTCAGTACTTC.

The CDR3 region is CASTERGEAGYTF. CDR3 coding DNA: TGTGCCAGCACCGAACGGGGGGAAGCTGGCTACACCTTC. The genes are TRBV28 and TRBJ1-2, with a tentative D call TRBD1 (5 bases). The germline V and J ends were trimmed by 7 bases and 7 bases, with 16 bases remaining between them. This CDR3 comprises 13 residues. Germline CDR1 and CDR2: MDHEN and SYDVKM.

The chain couples TRBV19 to TRBJ1-5, with TRBD1 matching over 7 bases. The CDR3 runs to 15 residues. Trimming cost V 10 bases and J 3 bases; bases outside gene matches: 12. The germline gives CDR1 LNHDA, CDR2 SQIVND (reference sequence). DNA for the CDR3: TGTGCCACCTCACGAGGACAGGCCTTCAATCAGCCCCAGCATTTT. Translating gives CATSRGQAFNQPQHF.

The chain employs TRBV28 and TRBJ2-7; possibly TRBD1 for D (6 bases). The CDR3 sequence is 14 residues long. The V gene lost 2 bases and the J gene lost 3 bases, with 11 bases spanning the gap. CDR1 is MDHEN, CDR2 SYDVKM, per germline. The CDR3 is CASSLQGPIYEQYF. In DNA form, the CDR3 reads TGTGCCAGCAGTTTACAGGGGCCGATCTACGAGCAGTACTTC. The entire variable domain, with the rest obtained from reference TRBV28 and TRBJ2-7, is as follows: DVKVTQSSRYLVKRTGEKVFLECVQDMDHENMFWYRQDPGLGLRLIYFSYDVKMKEKGDIPEGYSVSREKKERFSLILESASTNQTSMYLCASSLQGPIYEQYFGPGTRLTVT.

There are a few counts of this clone. This chain connects TRBV29-1 to TRBJ2-5; 7 positions match TRBD2. Unmatched junction bases numbered 6, after V lost 0 bases and J lost 5 bases. This CDR3 contains 14 residues. CDR1 SQVTM and CDR2 ANQGSEA come from the germline V gene. The DNA of the CDR3 is TGCAGCGTTGAAGATCGCTGGGGGGGGGAGACCCAGTACTTC. It encodes CSVEDRWGGETQYF.

The chain has TRBV19 and TRBJ2-6; no firm D call. CDR3 size: 14 residues. V was clipped by 5 bases and J by 1 base, with 6 bases between them. Germline CDR1 and CDR2: LNHDA and SQIVND (reference sequence). The CDR3 reads CASSSGSGANVLTF. The CDR3 DNA is TGTGCCAGTAGTTCTGGGTCTGGGGCCAACGTCCTGACTTTC.

About this clone itself: Within the sample, other DNA sequences also encode this same CDR3. The V gene is TRBV9, the J gene TRBJ2-7; TRBD2 matches at 9 bases. This CDR3 is 15 amino acids long. V lost 0 bases, J lost 3 bases, and 4 bases stayed unmatched. Per germline, CDR1 SGDLS and CDR2 YYNGEE. CDR3 region: CASSVGLADYYEQYF. The CDR3 DNA reads TGTGCCAGCAGCGTAGGACTAGCGGATTACTACGAGCAGTACTTC.